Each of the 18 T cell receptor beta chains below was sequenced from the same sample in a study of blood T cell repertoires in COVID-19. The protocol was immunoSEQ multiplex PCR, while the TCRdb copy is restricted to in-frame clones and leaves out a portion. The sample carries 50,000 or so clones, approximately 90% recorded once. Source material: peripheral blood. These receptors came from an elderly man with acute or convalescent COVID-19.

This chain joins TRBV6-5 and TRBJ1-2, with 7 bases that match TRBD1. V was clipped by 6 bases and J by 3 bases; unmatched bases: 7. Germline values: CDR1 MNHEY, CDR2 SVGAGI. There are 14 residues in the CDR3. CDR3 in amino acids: CASRNRQGYYGYTF. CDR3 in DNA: TGTGCCAGCAGGAACAGACAGGGATACTATGGCTACACCTTC.

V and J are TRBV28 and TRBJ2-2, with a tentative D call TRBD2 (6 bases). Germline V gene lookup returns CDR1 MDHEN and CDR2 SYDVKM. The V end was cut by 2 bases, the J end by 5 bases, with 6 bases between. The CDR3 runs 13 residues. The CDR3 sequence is CASSLLATGELFF. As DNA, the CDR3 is TGTGCCAGCAGTTTACTAGCGACCGGGGAGCTGTTTTTT.

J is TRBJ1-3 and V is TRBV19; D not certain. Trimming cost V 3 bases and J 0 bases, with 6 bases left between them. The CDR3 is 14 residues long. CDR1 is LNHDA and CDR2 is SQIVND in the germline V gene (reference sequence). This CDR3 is CASSIDISGNTIYF. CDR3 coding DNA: TGTGCCAGTAGTATCGACATCTCTGGAAACACCATATATTTT.

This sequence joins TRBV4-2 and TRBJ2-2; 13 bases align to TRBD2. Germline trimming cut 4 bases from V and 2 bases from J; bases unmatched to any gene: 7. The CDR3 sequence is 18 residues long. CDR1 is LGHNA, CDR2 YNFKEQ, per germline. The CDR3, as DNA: TGTGCCAGCAGCCGAACCCCGGGACTAGCGGGAAACACCGGGGAGCTGTTTTTT. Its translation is CASSRTPGLAGNTGELFF.

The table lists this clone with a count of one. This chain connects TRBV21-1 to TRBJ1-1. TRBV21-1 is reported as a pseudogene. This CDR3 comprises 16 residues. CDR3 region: CASSKEPRLANTEAFF. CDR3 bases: TGTGCCAGCAGCAAAGAACCCAGGCTAGCGAACACTGAAGCTTTCTTT.

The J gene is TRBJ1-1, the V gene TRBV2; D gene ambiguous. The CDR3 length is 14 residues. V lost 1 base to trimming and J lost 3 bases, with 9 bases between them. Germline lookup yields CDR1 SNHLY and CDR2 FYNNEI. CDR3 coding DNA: TGTGCCAGCAGTGAAGGCGGTGTCGACACTGAAGCTTTCTTT. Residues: CASSEGGVDTEAFF.

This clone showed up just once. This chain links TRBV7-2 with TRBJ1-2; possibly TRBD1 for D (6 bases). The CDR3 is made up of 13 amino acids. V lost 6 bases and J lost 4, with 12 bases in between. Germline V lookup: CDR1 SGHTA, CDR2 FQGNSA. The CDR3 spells CASRRTAAYGYTF. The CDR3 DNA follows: TGTGCCAGCAGGCGGACAGCCGCCTATGGCTACACCTTC.

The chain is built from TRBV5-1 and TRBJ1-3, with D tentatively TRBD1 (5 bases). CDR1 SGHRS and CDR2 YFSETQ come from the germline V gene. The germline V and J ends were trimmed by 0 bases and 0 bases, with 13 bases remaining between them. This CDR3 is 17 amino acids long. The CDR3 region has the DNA TGCGCCAGCAGCTTGGCGTTTGGGGCGAACTCTGGAAACACCATATATTTT. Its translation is CASSLAFGANSGNTIYF.

The CDR3 spells CASSLDSGIMYGYTF. Here the CDR3 DNA reads TGTGCCAGCAGCTTGGACTCAGGGATAATGTATGGCTACACCTTC. This chain links TRBV5-4 with TRBJ1-2; perhaps TRBD1 as D (5 bases). The germline CDR1 and CDR2 sequences are SGHNT and YYREEE (reference sequence). CDR3 length equals 15 residues. The V gene lost 0 bases and the J gene lost 5 bases, with 14 bases spanning the gap.

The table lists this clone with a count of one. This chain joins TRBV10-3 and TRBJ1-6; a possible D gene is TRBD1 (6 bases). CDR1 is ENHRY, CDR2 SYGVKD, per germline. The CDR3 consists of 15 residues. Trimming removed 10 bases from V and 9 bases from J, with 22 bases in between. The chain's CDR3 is CATQTGGGSSSPLHF. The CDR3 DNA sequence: TGTGCCACGCAGACAGGTGGCGGATCTAGTTCACCCCTCCACTTT.

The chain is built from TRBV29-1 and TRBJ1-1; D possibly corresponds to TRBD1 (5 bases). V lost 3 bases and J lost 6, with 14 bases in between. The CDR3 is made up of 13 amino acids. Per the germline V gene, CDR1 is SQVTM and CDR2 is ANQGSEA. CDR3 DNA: TGCAGCGTTGAGTCCCATCGGGGGGCTGAAGCTTTCTTT. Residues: CSVESHRGAEAFF.

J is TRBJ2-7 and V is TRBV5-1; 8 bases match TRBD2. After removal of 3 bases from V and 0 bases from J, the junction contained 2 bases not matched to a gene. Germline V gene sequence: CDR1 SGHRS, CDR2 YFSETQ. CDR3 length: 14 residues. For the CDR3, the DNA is TGCGCCAGCAGCTCCGGGACTAGCTCCTACGAGCAGTACTTC. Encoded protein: CASSSGTSSYEQYF.

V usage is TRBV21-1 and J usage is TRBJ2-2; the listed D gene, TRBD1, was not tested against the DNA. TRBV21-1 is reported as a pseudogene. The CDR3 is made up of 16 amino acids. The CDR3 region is CASTNKIQGATGELFF. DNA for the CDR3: TGTGCCAGCACCAATAAAATACAGGGAGCTACCGGGGAGCTGTTTTTT.

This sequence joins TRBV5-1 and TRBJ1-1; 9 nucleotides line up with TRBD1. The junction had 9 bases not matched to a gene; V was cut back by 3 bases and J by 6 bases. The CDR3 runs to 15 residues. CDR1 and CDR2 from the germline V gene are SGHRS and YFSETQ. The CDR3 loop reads CASSWGTGNTAEAFF. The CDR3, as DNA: TGCGCCAGCAGCTGGGGGACAGGGAATACTGCTGAAGCTTTCTTT.

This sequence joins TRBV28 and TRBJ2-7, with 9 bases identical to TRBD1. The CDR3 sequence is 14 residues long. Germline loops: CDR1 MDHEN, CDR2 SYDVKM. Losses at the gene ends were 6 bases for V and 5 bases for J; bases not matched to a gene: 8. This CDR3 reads CASSLDRGLNEQYF. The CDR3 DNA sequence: TGTGCCAGCAGCCTGGACAGGGGTTTAAACGAGCAGTACTTC.

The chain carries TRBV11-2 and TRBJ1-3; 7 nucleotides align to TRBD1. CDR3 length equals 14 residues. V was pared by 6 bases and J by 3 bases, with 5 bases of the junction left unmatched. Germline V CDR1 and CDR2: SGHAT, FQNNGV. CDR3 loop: CASRRDSNGNTIYF. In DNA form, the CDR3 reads TGTGCCAGCAGACGGGACAGCAATGGAAACACCATATATTTT.

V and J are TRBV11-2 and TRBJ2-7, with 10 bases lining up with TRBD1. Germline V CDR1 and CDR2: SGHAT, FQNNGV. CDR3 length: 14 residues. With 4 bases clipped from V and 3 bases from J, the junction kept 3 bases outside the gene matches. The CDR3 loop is CASSSRTGGYEQYF. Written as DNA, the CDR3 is TGTGCCAGCAGCTCACGGACAGGGGGCTACGAGCAGTACTTC.

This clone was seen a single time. The DNA for the CDR3 is TGTGCCTGGAGTCCTACAGCCCCGAGTTTCCAGCATTTT. Residues: CAWSPTAPSFQHF. J is TRBJ1-5 and V is TRBV30; D gene unclear. Germline CDR1 is GTSNPN and CDR2 is SVGIG (reference sequence). The CDR3 consists of 13 residues. The germline V and J ends were trimmed by 2 bases and 12 bases, with 17 bases remaining between them.